Presented here are 18 T cell receptor beta chains from one specimen sequenced in a study of OX40 agonist ivuxolimab in advanced cancers. Some clones are missing from TCRdb's copy, which holds only in-frame ones; the method was immunoSEQ multiplex PCR. The sample comprises approximately 6,300 clones, around 84% of which are singletons, and roughly an eighth rests with the top ten. The input for sequencing was CD4+ or CD8+ T cells sorted from blood, taken in a trial of the OX40 agonist ivuxolimab. Receptor source: an adult with an advanced solid tumor such as melanoma, head and neck, liver or kidney cancer.

The chain has TRBV10-2 and TRBJ2-7, with 8 bases identical to TRBD2. Germline CDR1 reads WSHSY; CDR2 reads SAAADI. The CDR3 totals 12 residues. The V gene end was trimmed by 5 bases and the J gene end by 5 bases; junction bases not matched to a gene: 2. DNA of the CDR3: TGCGCCAGCAGTTTAGCGGGGAACGAGCAGTACTTC. Its translation: CASSLAGNEQYF.

This clone was counted a few times. Other DNA sequences in the sample encode the same CDR3. V is TRBV19 and J is TRBJ1-1; TRBD1 might be the D (5 bases). This CDR3 region has 13 residues. V was trimmed by 6 bases and J by 0 bases, leaving 8 bases between them. Per the germline V gene, CDR1 is LNHDA and CDR2 is SQIVND (reference sequence). CDR3 region: CASSMTVNTEAFF. In nucleotides, the CDR3 is TGTGCCAGTAGCATGACAGTGAACACTGAAGCTTTCTTT.

The rearrangement uses TRBV27 and TRBJ2-7; 8 bases agree with TRBD2. V shed 1 base and J 3 bases; nucleotides not matched to a gene: 5. This CDR3 comprises 15 residues. Germline CDR1 is MNHEY and CDR2 is SMNVEV (reference sequence). The CDR3 is CASSLWAGGGYEQYF. CDR3 nucleotide sequence: TGTGCCAGCAGTTTATGGGCGGGAGGAGGCTACGAGCAGTACTTC.

This clone was detected only once. The chain joins TRBV7-9 to TRBJ2-1; TRBD2 agrees at 14 bases. This CDR3 is 17 amino acids long. Germline V gene sequence: CDR1 SEHNR, CDR2 FQNEAQ (reference sequence). Trimming cost V 4 bases and J 8 bases; bases outside gene matches: 10. CDR3 in amino acids: CASSSIWTSGRTHEQFF. The CDR3, as DNA: TGTGCCAGCAGCTCGATATGGACTAGCGGGAGGACACATGAGCAGTTCTTC.

This chain joins TRBV5-6 and TRBJ2-7, with 11 bases that match TRBD2. The CDR3 contains 16 residues. After removal of 4 bases from V and 0 bases from J, the junction contained 6 bases not matched to a gene. CDR1 and CDR2 from the germline V gene are SGHDT and YYEEEE. This CDR3 reads CASSLPSGRLSYEQYF. The DNA of the CDR3 is TGTGCCAGCAGCCTCCCTAGCGGGAGGCTCTCCTACGAGCAGTACTTC.

The rearrangement links TRBV7-8 to TRBJ1-1; 8 nucleotides align to TRBD1. Germline V CDR1 and CDR2: SGHVS, FQNEAQ. The V gene end was trimmed by 4 bases and the J gene end by 3 bases; junction bases not matched to a gene: 13. CDR3 size: 17 residues. CDR3 amino acids: CASSWGEDRVKDTEAFF. The CDR3 bases are TGTGCCAGCAGCTGGGGGGAGGACAGGGTGAAGGACACTGAAGCTTTCTTT.

The chain carries TRBV6-1 and TRBJ2-7; possibly TRBD2 for D (5 bases). Germline CDR1 and CDR2: MNHNS and SASEGT. The V gene lost 6 bases and the J gene lost 6 bases, with 12 bases spanning the gap. This CDR3 has 12 residues. The CDR3 spells CASSLEGSEQYF. CDR3 coding DNA: TGTGCCAGCAGCCTTGAGGGTAGCGAGCAGTACTTC.

The chain recombines TRBV5-4 with TRBJ2-5; 7 bases agree with TRBD2. The J call may be in error: the DNA end matches TRBJ2-7 better. The CDR3 spans 14 residues. The germline V gene encodes CDR1 SGHNT and CDR2 YYREEE (reference sequence). CDR3 protein: CASSLGTRVYEQYF. The CDR3 coding sequence is TGTGCCAGCAGCTTGGGGACTAGGGTCTACGAGCAGTACTTC.

The chain employs TRBV9 and TRBJ2-4; D is undetermined. Germline values: CDR1 SGDLS, CDR2 YYNGEE. The CDR3 contains 15 residues. The ends were cut back, 0 bases at V and 6 bases at J, with 13 bases in the middle. Here the CDR3 reads CASSVGVGMGNIQYF. CDR3 bases: TGTGCCAGCAGCGTAGGAGTAGGGATGGGAAACATTCAGTACTTC.

V gene TRBV29-1 combines with J gene TRBJ2-3; no reliable D call. This CDR3 contains 12 residues. Germline CDR1 SQVTM, CDR2 ANQGSEA. Trimming removed 2 bases at V and 5 bases at J, with 8 bases between. This chain's CDR3 is CSVEPRGDTQYF. In DNA form, the CDR3 reads TGCAGCGTTGAACCTAGAGGAGATACGCAGTATTTT.

The chain employs TRBV5-4 and TRBJ1-3; maybe TRBD1 (5 bases). V lost 5 bases, J lost 5 bases, and 17 bases lay in between. The CDR3 contains 15 residues. From germline, CDR1 is SGHNT and CDR2 YYREEE (reference sequence). Here the CDR3 DNA reads TGTGCCAGCAGAGCCTGGGGGGAAGGAAGAAACACCATATATTTT. Translating it yields CASRAWGEGRNTIYF.

The rearrangement links TRBV5-4 to TRBJ2-1; D is possibly TRBD2 (5 bases). With 4 bases removed from V and 0 bases from J, the gap between germline ends came to 11 bases. Germline assignment: CDR1 SGHNT and CDR2 YYREEE (reference sequence). The CDR3 has 15 residues. Written as DNA, the CDR3 is TGTGCCAGCAGCCAAGACTACCTCTCCTACAATGAGCAGTTCTTC. This sequence encodes CASSQDYLSYNEQFF.

The V and J genes are TRBV7-6 and TRBJ1-5, with D possibly TRBD1 on 5 matching bases. With 1 base removed from V and 0 bases from J, the gap between germline ends came to 10 bases. Germline assignment: CDR1 SGHVS and CDR2 FNYEAQ. The CDR3 has 16 amino acids. The CDR3 region is CASSLGPGGSNQPQHF. The CDR3 coding sequence is TGTGCCAGCAGCTTAGGGCCGGGGGGTAGCAATCAGCCCCAGCATTTT.

V and J are TRBV5-1 and TRBJ2-5; 12 bases map to TRBD2. Germline loops: CDR1 SGHRS, CDR2 YFSETQ. This CDR3 has 15 residues. Germline trimming cut 3 bases from V and 2 bases from J; bases unmatched to any gene: 2. The CDR3 DNA reads as TGCGCCAGCAGCTCCGGACTAGCGGGGCAAGAGACCCAGTACTTC. Amino acid sequence: CASSSGLAGQETQYF.

The V call is TRBV6-6, the J call TRBJ2-1, with no clear D. Trimming took 6 bases from V and 5 from J, leaving 2 bases between them. The V gene's germline CDR1 is MNHNY and CDR2 SVGAGI (reference sequence). The CDR3 is made up of 10 amino acids. The CDR3 DNA is TGTGCCAGCAGCCACAATGAGCAGTTCTTC. Protein: CASSHNEQFF.

The chain has TRBV7-2 and TRBJ1-3; TRBD1 matches at 8 bases. Germline CDR1 is SGHTA and CDR2 is FQGNSA. The trim removed 4 bases at V and 4 bases at J, leaving 9 bases unmatched. The CDR3 sequence is 16 residues long. The CDR3 reads CASSYLTGGEGNTIYF. The DNA for the CDR3 is TGTGCCAGCAGCTATCTTACAGGGGGTGAAGGAAACACCATATATTTT.

This chain links TRBV27 with TRBJ1-1; 9 positions agree with TRBD1. The CDR3 contains 13 residues. Germline V gene sequence: CDR1 MNHEY, CDR2 SMNVEV (reference sequence). V was pared by 5 bases and J by 9 bases, with 7 bases of the junction left unmatched. In DNA form, the CDR3 reads TGTGCCAGCAGTCCCCGGACAGGGGTGAAAGCTTTCTTT. Translating it yields CASSPRTGVKAFF.

The J gene is TRBJ1-2, the V gene TRBV5-4; the D is unclear. The CDR3 extends over 14 amino acids. Deletions cut 1 base from V and 0 bases from J, with 7 bases between. Germline assignment: CDR1 SGHNT and CDR2 YYREEE (reference sequence). CDR3 sequence reads: CASSLYGSNYGYTF. The CDR3 DNA reads as TGTGCCAGCAGCTTGTACGGATCTAACTATGGCTACACCTTC.